Each of the 9 T cell receptor beta chains below was sequenced from the same sample in a study of OX40 agonist ivuxolimab in advanced cancers. This table comes from immunoSEQ multiplex PCR, and its TCRdb copy is limited to in-frame clones, with some not included. The profile covers tens of thousands of clones, with around 94% appearing a single time and 15% to 19% taken by the ten largest. The sample consisted of CD4+ or CD8+ T cells sorted from blood, taken in a trial of the OX40 agonist ivuxolimab. These receptors were obtained from an adult with an advanced solid tumor such as melanoma, head and neck, liver or kidney cancer.

The chain joins TRBV4-3 to TRBJ1-5; D possibly corresponds to TRBD1 (5 bases). Germline loops: CDR1 LGHNA, CDR2 YSLEER. This CDR3 comprises 16 residues. V gave up 0 bases and J gave up 4 bases, with 13 bases separating them. In DNA form, the CDR3 reads TGCGCCAGCAGCCAAGATTTAATGGCAGGGAATCAGCCCCAGCATTTT. As protein: CASSQDLMAGNQPQHF.

The chain combines TRBV13 with TRBJ2-3, with D unresolved. The V and J ends lost 8 bases and 4 bases respectively, with 19 bases between them. The germline gives CDR1 PRHDT, CDR2 FYEKMQ (reference sequence). The CDR3 consists of 15 residues. The CDR3 DNA is TGTGCCAGCCGAGACCTGAGTGGTCCCCCAGATACGCAGTATTTT. This encodes CASRDLSGPPDTQYF.

The chain recombines TRBV4-3 with TRBJ1-6, with unresolved D. Deletions cut 3 bases from V and 10 bases from J, with 16 bases between. The germline CDR1 and CDR2 sequences are LGHNA and YSLEER. CDR3 size: 15 residues. The CDR3 DNA reads as TGCGCCAGCAGCCAGCAGGTTGGTGGAAACTCACCCCTCCACTTT. Its translation is CASSQQVGGNSPLHF.

The chain is built from TRBV7-6 and TRBJ1-2; TRBD1 aligns across 8 bases. The CDR3 runs to 17 residues. V lost 4 bases to trimming and J lost 4 bases; unmatched junction nucleotides: 14. Germline V gene data show CDR1 as SGHVS and CDR2 as FNYEAQ. CDR3 in DNA: TGTGCCAGCAGCTCCCTTGGGACAGGCAGTTATTCCTATGGCTACACCTTC. It is translated as CASSSLGTGSYSYGYTF.

This clone was detected a few times. This chain connects TRBV19 to TRBJ1-1; D call uncertain. The V and J ends lost 8 bases and 7 bases respectively, with 14 bases between them. Germline lookup yields CDR1 LNHDA and CDR2 SQIVND (reference sequence). The CDR3 covers 12 residues. Here the CDR3 reads CASGRIGNEAFF. CDR3 bases: TGTGCCAGTGGCAGAATAGGAAATGAAGCTTTCTTT.

The chain has TRBV19 and TRBJ2-7; D tentatively reads TRBD1 or TRBD2 (6 bases each). The CDR3 runs to 13 residues. Germline CDR1 and CDR2: LNHDA and SQIVND (reference sequence). Trimming stripped 3 bases from V and 3 bases from J, with 9 bases between. CDR3 in amino acids: CASSIGGLYEQYF. As DNA, the CDR3 is TGTGCCAGTAGTATTGGGGGGCTCTACGAGCAGTACTTC.

The chain couples TRBV18 to TRBJ2-7; no reliable D call. Germline V gene data show CDR1 as KGHSH and CDR2 as LQKENI. This CDR3 has 13 amino acids. Between the trimmed V and J ends, which lost 4 bases and 4 bases, there was a span of 11 bases. This CDR3 is CASSLPYTYEQYF. The DNA for the CDR3 is TGTGCCAGCTCACTCCCCTACACTTACGAGCAGTACTTC. Filled out from reference TRBV18 and TRBJ2-7, the complete variable domain reads NAGVMQNPRHLVRRRGQEARLRCSPMKGHSHVYWYRQLPEEGLKFMVYLQKENIIDESGMPKERFSAEFPKEGPSILRIQQVVRGDSAAYFCASSLPYTYEQYFGPGTRLTVT.

V is TRBV5-8 and J is TRBJ2-7, with D tentatively TRBD2 (5 bases). The CDR3 totals 11 residues. Germline V gene lookup returns CDR1 SGHTS and CDR2 YDEGEE. Trimming took 4 bases from V and 6 from J, leaving 8 bases between them. As DNA, the CDR3 is TGTGCCAGCAGCCACCGGGGCGAGCAGTACTTC. Amino acid sequence: CASSHRGEQYF.

The J gene is TRBJ2-7, the V gene TRBV12-5; TRBD1 aligns across 9 bases. Germline-derived CDR1 and CDR2 are LGHNT and FRNRAP. This CDR3 spans 18 amino acids. V lost 3 bases and J lost 0; bases outside the gene matches: 12. CDR3 sequence (DNA): TGTGCTAGTGGTTTTCCCTTGGCCGGGACAGGGCCCTCCTACGAGCAGTACTTC. Translated, it gives CASGFPLAGTGPSYEQYF.